The TCR beta chain under discussion was sequenced for a study of T cells in Graves' hyperthyroidism and ophthalmopathy. This clonotype appeared many times. TCR beta CDR3 regions were amplified from RNA transcripts. Primed by the HTBI set, a first-round RT-PCR was run on the TCR CDR3. TCRdb ran MiXCR on the multiplex PCR reads and lists one entry per CDR3 protein. This table has around 360,000 distinct CDR3 sequences, 15% appearing once. Not enrolled were patients with uncontrolled infection, other autoimmune disease, pregnancy or lactation. Germline loops: CDR1 MNHNS, CDR2 SASEGT. The ends were cut back, 5 bases at V and 4 bases at J, with 15 bases in the middle. The length of the CDR3 is 14 residues.

This TCR derives from a woman in her sixties or seventies with Graves' ophthalmopathy. Input material: blood. This chain links TRBV6-1 with TRBJ2-7; D possibly uses TRBD1 or TRBD2 (6 bases each). The CDR3 DNA is TGTGCCAGCAGTAGTCGGGGGACAAGTTACGAGCAGTACTTC. It translates to CASSSRGTSYEQYF.